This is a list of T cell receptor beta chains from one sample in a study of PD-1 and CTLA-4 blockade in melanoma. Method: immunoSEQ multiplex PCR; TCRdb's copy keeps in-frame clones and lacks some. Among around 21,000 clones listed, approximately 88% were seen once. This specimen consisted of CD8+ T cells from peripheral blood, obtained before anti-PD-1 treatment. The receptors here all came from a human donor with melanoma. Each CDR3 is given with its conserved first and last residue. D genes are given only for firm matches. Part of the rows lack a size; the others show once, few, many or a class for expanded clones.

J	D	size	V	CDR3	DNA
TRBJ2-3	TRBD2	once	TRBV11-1	CASSLGAGGPDTQYF	TGTGCCAGCAGCCTGGGGGCGGGGGGCCCAGATACGCAGTATTTT
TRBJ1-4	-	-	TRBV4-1	CASSQQGLDEKLFF	TGCGCCAGCAGCCAACAGGGTCTAGACGAAAAACTGTTTTTT
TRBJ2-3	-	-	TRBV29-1	CSVEEGFPDTQYF	TGCAGCGTTGAAGAGGGGTTCCCAGATACGCAGTATTTT
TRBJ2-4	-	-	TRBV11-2	CASSAWPGGRNIQYF	TGTGCCAGCAGCGCATGGCCAGGGGGGCGAAACATTCAGTACTTC
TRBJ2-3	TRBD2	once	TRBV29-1	CSVVIPSGGSTDTQYF	TGCAGCGTTGTAATCCCTAGCGGGGGTAGCACAGATACGCAGTATTTT
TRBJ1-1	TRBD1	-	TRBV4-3	CASSQGTGSTEAFF	TGCGCCAGCAGCCAAGGGACAGGGTCCACTGAAGCTTTCTTT
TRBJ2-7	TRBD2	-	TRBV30	CACERGDSSYEQYF	TGTGCCTGCGAGCGGGGAGACAGCTCCTACGAGCAGTACTTC
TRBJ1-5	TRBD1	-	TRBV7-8	CASSSRDRSNQPQHF	TGTGCCAGCAGCTCCCGGGACAGGAGTAATCAGCCCCAGCATTTT
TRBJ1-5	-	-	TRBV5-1	CASRLGGNQPQHF	TGCGCCAGCAGGTTGGGAGGCAATCAGCCCCAGCATTTT
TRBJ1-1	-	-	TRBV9	CASSVAGGDTEAFF	TGTGCCAGCAGCGTAGCGGGGGGGGACACTGAAGCTTTCTTT
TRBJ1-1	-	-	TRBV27	CASSLSRGRNTEAFF	TGTGCCAGCAGTTTATCAAGGGGTCGAAACACTGAAGCTTTCTTT
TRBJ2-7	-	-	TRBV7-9	CASSSGVNYEQYF	TGTGCCAGCAGCTCCGGGGTTAACTACGAGCAGTACTTC
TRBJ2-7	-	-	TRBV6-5	CASSYYPGTDYYEQYF	TGTGCCAGCAGTTACTACCCCGGGACCGACTACTACGAGCAGTACTTC
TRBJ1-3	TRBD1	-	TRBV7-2	CASSPGTGPGNTIYF	TGTGCCAGCAGCCCGGGGACAGGGCCTGGAAACACCATATATTTT
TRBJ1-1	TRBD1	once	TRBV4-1	CASSQDSPGQGAFF	TGCGCCAGCAGCCAAGACAGTCCGGGACAGGGAGCTTTCTTT
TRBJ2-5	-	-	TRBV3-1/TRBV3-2	CASSQPPGGRETQYF	TGTGCCAGCAGCCAACCCCCGGGGGGCCGGGAGACCCAGTACTTC
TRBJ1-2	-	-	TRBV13	CASSFEQGYGYTF	TGTGCCAGCAGCTTCGAGCAGGGGTATGGCTACACCTTC
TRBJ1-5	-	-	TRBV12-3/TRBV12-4	CASRLGGQPQHF	TGTGCCAGCAGACTTGGAGGTCAGCCCCAGCATTTT
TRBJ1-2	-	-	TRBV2	CASSSRDGYTF	TGTGCCAGCAGTTCGAGGGATGGCTACACCTTC
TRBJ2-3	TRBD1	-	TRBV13	CASSLGRQGYSTDTQYF	TGTGCCAGCAGCTTGGGGCGACAGGGGTACAGCACAGATACGCAGTATTTT
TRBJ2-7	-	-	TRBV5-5	CASSLSRAAYEQYF	TGTGCCAGCAGCTTGAGCAGGGCGGCCTACGAGCAGTACTTC
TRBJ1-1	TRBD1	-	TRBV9	CASSAGTARQAFF	TGTGCCAGCAGCGCCGGGACAGCAAGGCAAGCTTTCTTT
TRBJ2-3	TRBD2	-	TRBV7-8	CASSFGGADTQYF	TGTGCCAGCAGTTTCGGGGGGGCAGATACGCAGTATTTT
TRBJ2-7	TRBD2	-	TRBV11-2	CASSSRGTSGGRGLDEQYF	TGTGCCAGCAGCTCCCGAGGGACTAGCGGGGGAAGAGGTCTCGACGAGCAGTACTTC
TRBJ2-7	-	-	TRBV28	CASSLTDEQYF	TGTGCCAGCAGTTTAACAGACGAGCAGTACTTC
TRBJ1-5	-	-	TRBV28	CASSLGGSGRSNQPQHF	TGTGCCAGCAGTTTGGGGGGGAGCGGTCGGAGCAATCAGCCCCAGCATTTT
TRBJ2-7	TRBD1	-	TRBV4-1	CASSQGTGNEQYF	TGCGCCAGCAGCCAAGGGACAGGGAACGAGCAGTACTTC
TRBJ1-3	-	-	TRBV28	CASRSRGSGGNTIYF	TGTGCCAGCAGGAGTAGGGGATCCGGCGGAAACACCATATATTTT
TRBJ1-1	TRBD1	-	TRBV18	CASSGQGGTEAFF	TGTGCCAGCTCGGGACAGGGTGGTACTGAAGCTTTCTTT
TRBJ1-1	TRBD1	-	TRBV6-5	CASSLGTGYTEAFF	TGTGCCAGCAGTTTGGGGACAGGGTACACTGAAGCTTTCTTT
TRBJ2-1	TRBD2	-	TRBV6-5	CASSYSPAGENNEQFF	TGTGCCAGCAGTTACTCACCAGCGGGGGAGAACAATGAGCAGTTCTTC